Listed below are T cell receptor beta chains from one sample, sequenced in a study of a mutant IDH1 vaccine in newly diagnosed glioma. Their antigen targets remain unknown. The repertoire was sequenced with immunoSEQ multiplex PCR; TCRdb's copy has only in-frame clones and lacks some. Here the sample spans fewer than 70,000 clones, about 91% being singletons. Sequencing was performed on PBMCs, taken from a glioma patient whose treatment included an IDH1 peptide vaccine. The receptors shown here come from a man between 35 and 55 years old with glioma. Each CDR3 is given without its conserved first and last residue. Each record gives: D gene, V gene, CDR3 protein. The D gene is left open where the match is weak.

- TRBV5-1 ASSLLPSSGANVLT
- TRBV30 AWAADMNTEAF
TRBD1 TRBV5-1 ASSFALDRAGGYT
- TRBV7-8 ASSLEGSRFYLTEAF
TRBD1 TRBV7-9 ASSSLSGTANTGELF
TRBD1 TRBV7-8 ASSPGQGAYGYT
- TRBV18 ASSPTGPRYSDTQY
TRBD2 TRBV9 ASSATGLAGISDTQY
TRBD1 TRBV28 ASSPPLGQGARGAF
- TRBV4-2 ASSQGDLRDRAHEQF
- TRBV6-4 ASSNYVAGELF
- TRBV5-4 ASSSSRNSPLH
TRBD1 TRBV7-2 ASSKTGTSGNTIY
TRBD2 TRBV7-3 ASSSRRTSGSSHEQY
- TRBV7-2 ASSLTLLESSYNEQF
TRBD1 TRBV6-5 ASSHTRGRPLH
- TRBV28 ASSLGAGGPGIYEQY
TRBD1 TRBV5-1 AGGTGANNEQF
- TRBV11-2 ASGFQGVTGELF
- TRBV5-8 ASSLARAEYGYT
- TRBV2 ASSERGRLEQY
- TRBV19 ASSAPGGGPMNTEAF
TRBD1 TRBV6-1 ASRSTGAGELF
- TRBV29-1 SVEYPGASSGNTIY
- TRBV7-9 ASNSDSYGYT
- TRBV25-1 ASSQGGPQH
- TRBV5-1 ASSLPGASPLH
- TRBV5-8 ASSRLGTVQPQH
- TRBV18 ASSPPAAPLPGELF
TRBD1 TRBV7-2 ASSRGPDDRSAF
- TRBV18 ASSPRDKNTGELF
- TRBV18 ASSPDWGTTNEKLF
TRBD1 TRBV6-1 ASTAWDSPNTEAF